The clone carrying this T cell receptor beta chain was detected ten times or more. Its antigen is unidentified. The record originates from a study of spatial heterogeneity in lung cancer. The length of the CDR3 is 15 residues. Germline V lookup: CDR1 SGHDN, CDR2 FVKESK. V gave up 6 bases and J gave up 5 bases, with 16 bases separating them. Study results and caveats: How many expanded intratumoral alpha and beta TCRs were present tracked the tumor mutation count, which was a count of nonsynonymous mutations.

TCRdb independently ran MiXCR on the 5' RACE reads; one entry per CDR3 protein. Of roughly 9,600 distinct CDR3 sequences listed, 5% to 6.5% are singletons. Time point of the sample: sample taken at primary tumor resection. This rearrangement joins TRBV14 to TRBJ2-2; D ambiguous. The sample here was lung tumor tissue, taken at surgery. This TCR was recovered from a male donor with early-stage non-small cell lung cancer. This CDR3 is CASSQTFFGTGELFF. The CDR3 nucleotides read TGTGCCAGCAGTCAGACATTTTTTGGGACCGGGGAGCTGTTTTTT.